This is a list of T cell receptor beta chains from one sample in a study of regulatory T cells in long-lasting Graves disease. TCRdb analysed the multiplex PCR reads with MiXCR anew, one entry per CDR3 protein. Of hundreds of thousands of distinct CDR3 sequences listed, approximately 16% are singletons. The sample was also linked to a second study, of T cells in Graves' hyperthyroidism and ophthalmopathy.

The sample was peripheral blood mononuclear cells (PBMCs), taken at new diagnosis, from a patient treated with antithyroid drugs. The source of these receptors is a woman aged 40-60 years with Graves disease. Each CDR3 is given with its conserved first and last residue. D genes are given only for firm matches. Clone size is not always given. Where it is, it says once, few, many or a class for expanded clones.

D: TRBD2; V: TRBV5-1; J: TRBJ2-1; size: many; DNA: TGCGCCAGCAGCTTGTTCCTAGCGGTAAACAATGAGCAGTTCTTC; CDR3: CASSLFLAVNNEQFF
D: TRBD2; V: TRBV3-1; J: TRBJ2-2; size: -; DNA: TGTGCCAGCAGCCAAGCCCCGGGGGGTCTCGGGGAGCTGTTTTTT; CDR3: CASSQAPGGLGELFF
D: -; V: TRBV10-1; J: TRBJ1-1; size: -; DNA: TGCGCCAGCAGTGAGTCAAGGTGGGGTAAGAATGAAGCTTTCTTT; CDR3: CASSESRWGKNEAFF
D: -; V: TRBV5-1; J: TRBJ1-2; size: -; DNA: TGCGCCAGCGCGGTGGGACCTGGGGGAAGGGAGTGGACCTTC; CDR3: CASAVGPGGREWTF
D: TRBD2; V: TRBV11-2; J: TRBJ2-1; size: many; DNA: TGTGCCAGCAGCTTAGATCGGCCTAGCGGGGGTCTGTTCTTC; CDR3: CASSLDRPSGGLFF
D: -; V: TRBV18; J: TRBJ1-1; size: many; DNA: TGTGCCAGCTCCCCGGGCTCCGAGGGCACTGAAGCTTTCTTT; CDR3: CASSPGSEGTEAFF
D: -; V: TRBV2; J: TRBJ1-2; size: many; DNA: TGTGCCAGCAGTGATACCAGGGGAAACTATGGCTACACCTTC; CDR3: CASSDTRGNYGYTF
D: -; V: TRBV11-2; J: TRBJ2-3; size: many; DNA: TGTGCCAGCAGCTCCCGGATCACAGATACGCAGTATTTT; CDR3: CASSSRITDTQYF
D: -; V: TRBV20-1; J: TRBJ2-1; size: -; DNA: TGCAGTGCTAGAGAAATGGACAGAGACTTTTACAATGAGCAGTTCTTC; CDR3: CSAREMDRDFYNEQFF
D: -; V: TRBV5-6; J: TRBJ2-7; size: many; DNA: TGTGCCAGCAGCTTGTCAAGGGGCAGCTACGAGCAGTACTTC; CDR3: CASSLSRGSYEQYF
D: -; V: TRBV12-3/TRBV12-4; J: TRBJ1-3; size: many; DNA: TGTGCCAGCAGTTTATCGTGGCAGGGAAACACCATATATTTT; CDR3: CASSLSWQGNTIYF
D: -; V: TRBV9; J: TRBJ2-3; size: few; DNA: TGTGCCAGCAGCCCCCGAGTGATCGCAGATACGCAGTATTTT; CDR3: CASSPRVIADTQYF
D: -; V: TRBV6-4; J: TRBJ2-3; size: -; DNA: TGTGCCAGCAGTAACGGGGCCACAGATACGCAGTATTTT; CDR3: CASSNGATDTQYF
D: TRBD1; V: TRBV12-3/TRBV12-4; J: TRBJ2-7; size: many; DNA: TGTGCCAGCAGTTCCAACCGGGACAGGCCCTACGAGCAGTACTTC; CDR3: CASSSNRDRPYEQYF
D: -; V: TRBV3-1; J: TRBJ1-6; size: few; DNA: TGTGCCAGCAGCCAGGGACCCCTGGGGTCACCCCTCCACTTT; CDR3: CASSQGPLGSPLHF
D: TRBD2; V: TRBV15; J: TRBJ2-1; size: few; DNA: TGTGCCACCAGCAGAGATCAGGTTAGCGGGCTAAACAATGAGCAGTTCTTC; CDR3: CATSRDQVSGLNNEQFF
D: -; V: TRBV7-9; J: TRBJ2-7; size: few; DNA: TGTGCCAGCAGCTGGGCAGATTACGAGCAGTACTTC; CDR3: CASSWADYEQYF
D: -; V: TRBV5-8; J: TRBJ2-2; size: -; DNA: TGTGCCAGCAGCTTGTCCTTCGGGGAGCTGTTTTTT; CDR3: CASSLSFGELFF
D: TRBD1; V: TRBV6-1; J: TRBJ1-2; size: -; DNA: TGTGCCTCAAGCCCCGGGACAGTTATCGGCTACACCTTC; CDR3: CASSPGTVIGYTF
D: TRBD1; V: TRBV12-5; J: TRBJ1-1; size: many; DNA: TGTGCTAGTGGCTCCGACAGGGCCAACACTGAAGCTTTCTTT; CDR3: CASGSDRANTEAFF
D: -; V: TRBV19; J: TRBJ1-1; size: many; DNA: TGTGCCAGTAACCAAGGGGGTTCCATGAACACTGAAGCTTTCTTT; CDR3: CASNQGGSMNTEAFF
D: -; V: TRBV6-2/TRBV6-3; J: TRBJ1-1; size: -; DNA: TGTGCCAGCAGTTACTCGAGGAGTGGAGGGGCCACTGAAGCTTTCTTT; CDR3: CASSYSRSGGATEAFF
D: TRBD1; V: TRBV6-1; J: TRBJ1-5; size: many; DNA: TGTGCCAGCAGGGGACAGTTGAATCAGCCCCAGCATTTT; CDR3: CASRGQLNQPQHF
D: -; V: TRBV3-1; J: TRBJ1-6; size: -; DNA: TGTGCCAGCAGCCAAGAACACTATAATTCACCCCTCCACTTT; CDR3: CASSQEHYNSPLHF
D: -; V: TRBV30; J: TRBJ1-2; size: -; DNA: TGTGCCTGGAGTGCGGCCAGGGGAGGCTATGGCTACACCTTC; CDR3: CAWSAARGGYGYTF
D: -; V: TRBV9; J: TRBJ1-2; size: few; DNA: TGTGCCAGCAGCCATTCAGACGGAGCCTATGGCTACACCTTC; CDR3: CASSHSDGAYGYTF
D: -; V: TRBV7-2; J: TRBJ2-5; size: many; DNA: TGTGCCAGCAGCCGAACCAGGGGAGAAGAGACCCAGTACTTC; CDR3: CASSRTRGEETQYF
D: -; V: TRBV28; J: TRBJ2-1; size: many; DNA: TGTGCCAGCAGTTTTTTGGGGGCCGGTGAGCAGTTCTTC; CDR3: CASSFLGAGEQFF
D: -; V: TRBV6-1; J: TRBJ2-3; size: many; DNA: TGTGCCAGCAGGGCGGGACTCACAGATACGCAGTATTTT; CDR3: CASRAGLTDTQYF
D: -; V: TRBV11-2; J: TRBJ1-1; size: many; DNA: TGTGCCAGCAGCAAGCTCAGATCGGGGAAGAACACTGAAGCTTTCTTT; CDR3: CASSKLRSGKNTEAFF
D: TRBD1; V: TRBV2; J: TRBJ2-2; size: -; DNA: TGTGCCAGCAGTGCTTTGACAGGGGGCAACACCGGGGAGCTGTTTTTT; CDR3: CASSALTGGNTGELFF
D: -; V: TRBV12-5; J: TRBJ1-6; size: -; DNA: TGTGCTAGTGCCTTGGTTGTGTCACTCCTGCGCTCCTATAATTCACCCCTCCACTTT; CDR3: CASALVVSLLRSYNSPLHF
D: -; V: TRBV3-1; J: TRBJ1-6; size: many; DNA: TGTGCCAGCAGCCAAGAACCAAGGACAAATTCACCCCTCCACTTT; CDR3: CASSQEPRTNSPLHF
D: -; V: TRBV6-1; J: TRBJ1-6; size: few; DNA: TGTGCCAGCGGGGCCAGGGAAGCCTCACCCCTCCACTTT; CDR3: CASGAREASPLHF
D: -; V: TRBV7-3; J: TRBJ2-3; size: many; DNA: TGTGCCAGCAGCTTAAGCTCGCCAACAGATACGCAGTATTTT; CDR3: CASSLSSPTDTQYF
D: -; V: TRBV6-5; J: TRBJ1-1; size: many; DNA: TGTGCCAGCAGTTCGGAAGGACGGAACACTGAAGCTTTCTTT; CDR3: CASSSEGRNTEAFF
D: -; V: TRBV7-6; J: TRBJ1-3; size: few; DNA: TGTGCCAGCAGCCGTTCCGACTTTCTAGGGGCACCCGCTCGGAACACCATATATTTT; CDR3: CASSRSDFLGAPARNTIYF
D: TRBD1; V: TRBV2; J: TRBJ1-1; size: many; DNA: TGTGCCAGCAGGGGACAGGTCATGAACACTGAAGCTTTCTTT; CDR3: CASRGQVMNTEAFF
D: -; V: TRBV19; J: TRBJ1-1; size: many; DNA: TGTGCCAGTATGGGCTCTATCCTCACTGAAGCTTTCTTT; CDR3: CASMGSILTEAFF
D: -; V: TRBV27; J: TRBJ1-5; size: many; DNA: TGTGCCAGCAGTTTAGAGGGTCTTTGGCGTGGCAGGGAACGCAATCAGCCCCAGCATTTT; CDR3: CASSLEGLWRGRERNQPQHF
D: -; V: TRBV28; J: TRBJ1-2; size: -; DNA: TGTGCCAGCAGTTTAACGGAGGGCTACACCTTC; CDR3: CASSLTEGYTF
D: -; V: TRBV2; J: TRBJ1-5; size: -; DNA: TGTGCCAGCAGACAAGCACTTAGCAATCAGCCCCAGCATTTT; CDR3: CASRQALSNQPQHF
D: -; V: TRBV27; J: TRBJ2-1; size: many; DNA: TGTGCCAGCAGTCTCCTTCTTTGGACACAATACAATGAGCAGTTCTTC; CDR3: CASSLLLWTQYNEQFF
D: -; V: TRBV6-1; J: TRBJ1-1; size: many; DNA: TGTGCCAGCAGTGGATCCTGGACTGTGAACACTGAAGCTTTCTTT; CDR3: CASSGSWTVNTEAFF
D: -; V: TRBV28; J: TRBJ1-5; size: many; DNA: TGTGCCAGCAGTCTCCCCTACCCGGGACAATATAGCAATCAGCCCCAGCATTTT; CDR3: CASSLPYPGQYSNQPQHF
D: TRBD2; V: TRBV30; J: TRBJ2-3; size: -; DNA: TGTGCCTGGGGGAGGGGAGGAGATACGCAGTATTTT; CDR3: CAWGRGGDTQYF
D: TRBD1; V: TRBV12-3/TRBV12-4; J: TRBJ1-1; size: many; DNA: TGTGCCAGTACGCTCAAGGGAGGGGGCGAAACTGAAGCTTTCTTT; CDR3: CASTLKGGGETEAFF
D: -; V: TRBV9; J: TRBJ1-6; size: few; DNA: TGTGCCAGCAGCGGGGGGTTGGTTAATTCACCCCTCCACTTT; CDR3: CASSGGLVNSPLHF